This T cell receptor (beta chain) was recovered during a study of cytotoxic CD8 clonotypes in ibrutinib-treated CLL. Study at large: Timing of response sample collection was a median around 13 months after treatment start, with a range of 6 to 36. Each sample contained, on average, roughly 260,000 productive templates and roughly 100,000 productive rearrangements. Whole-study findings and limits: Public clonotypes, an uncommon group, contracted or remained stable on treatment.

Losses at the gene ends were 3 bases for V and 2 bases for J; bases not matched to a gene: 8. The CDR3 sequence is 16 residues long. The V gene's germline CDR1 is MNHEY and CDR2 SVGAGI. Profiled with immunoSEQ multiplex PCR; TCRdb holds only in-frame clones, not every one. The profile shows about 270,000 clones, around 76% of them singletons. A remark on this clone: The antigen is not known.

This rearrangement joins TRBV6-5 to TRBJ2-7; 9 bases fit TRBD2. Sequenced here: PBMCs, sampled at disease progression, from a patient treated with ibrutinib. This sequence originates from a human donor with chronic lymphocytic leukemia. DNA of the CDR3: TGTGCCAGCAGTTATGGGCTAGCGGGAACCACCTACGAGCAGTACTTC. As protein: CASSYGLAGTTYEQYF.